These T cell receptor beta chains were read from a single sample in a study of blood T cell repertoires in COVID-19. Profiling relied on immunoSEQ multiplex PCR, and the TCRdb table lists in-frame clones only, not all of them. Of roughly 100,000 clones listed, 91% were seen once; the top ten hold 4.2%. What was sequenced was peripheral blood. The receptors derive from a man aged 18 to 35 with acute or convalescent COVID-19. Both conserved end residues are part of each CDR3. D genes are given only for firm matches. Clone size is given for some rows only: seen once, a few or many times, or a class if the clone is expanded.

NA	TRBV6-1	TRBD1	TRBJ1-1	CASSVGTGGGMNTEAFF	TGTGCCAGCAGTGTAGGGACAGGGGGCGGAATGAACACTGAAGCTTTCTTT
once	TRBV5-8	NA	TRBJ2-7	CASSPDRSFYEQYF	TGTGCCAGCAGCCCGGACAGATCCTTCTACGAGCAGTACTTC
NA	TRBV5-1	NA	TRBJ1-5	CASSLVGASNQPQHF	TGCGCCAGCAGCTTGGTGGGCGCGAGCAATCAGCCCCAGCATTTT
NA	TRBV3-1/TRBV3-2	TRBD2	TRBJ2-5	CASSQGGREVETQYF	TGTGCCAGCAGCCAAGGAGGGCGGGAGGTGGAGACCCAGTACTTC
NA	TRBV5-1	NA	TRBJ1-1	CASSFSTMNTEAFF	TGCGCCAGCAGCTTTTCGACTATGAACACTGAAGCTTTCTTT
NA	TRBV7-2	TRBD1	TRBJ1-5	CASTAGTGDQPQHF	TGTGCCAGCACCGCCGGGACAGGCGATCAGCCCCAGCATTTT
NA	TRBV18	NA	TRBJ1-4	CASSPWAPEGEKLFF	TGTGCCAGCTCACCATGGGCCCCCGAGGGTGAAAAACTGTTTTTT
NA	TRBV6-5	NA	TRBJ1-5	CASSLSTGSDQPQHF	TGTGCCAGCAGTCTTTCAACAGGGTCGGATCAGCCCCAGCATTTT
NA	TRBV5-4	NA	TRBJ2-7	CASSLTAEEQYF	TGTGCCAGCAGCTTGACAGCGGAAGAGCAGTACTTC
NA	TRBV6-5	NA	TRBJ2-3	CASSTSSGYTDTQYF	TGTGCCAGCAGTACGAGCTCGGGTTACACAGATACGCAGTATTTT
once	TRBV12-5	NA	TRBJ2-1	CASGPWDTDNEQFF	TGTGCTAGTGGTCCGTGGGACACCGACAATGAGCAGTTCTTC
NA	TRBV24-1	TRBD1	TRBJ1-1	CATSVGTGGTTEAFF	TGTGCCACCAGTGTCGGGACAGGGGGGACCACTGAAGCTTTCTTT
NA	TRBV5-1	NA	TRBJ1-5	CASSPSQGGAGNQPQHF	TGCGCCAGCAGCCCGAGCCAAGGGGGGGCCGGCAATCAGCCCCAGCATTTT
NA	TRBV6-5	TRBD1	TRBJ1-5	CASSLDRAQPQHF	TGTGCCAGCAGTTTGGACAGGGCTCAGCCCCAGCATTTT
NA	TRBV19	NA	TRBJ2-6	CASNRLSSGANVLTF	TGTGCCAGTAACCGTCTAAGCTCTGGGGCCAACGTCCTGACTTTC
NA	TRBV28	TRBD2	TRBJ2-7	CASSLNLVQRGYEQYF	TGTGCCAGCAGTTTAAATTTAGTTCAGCGGGGCTACGAGCAGTACTTC
NA	TRBV3-1/TRBV3-2	NA	TRBJ2-7	CASSQDLSGLHYEQYF	TGTGCCAGCAGCCAAGATCTCTCGGGACTCCACTACGAGCAGTACTTC
NA	TRBV3-1/TRBV3-2	NA	TRBJ2-3	CASSWRGGGTDTQYF	TGTGCCAGCAGCTGGAGGGGTGGCGGCACAGATACGCAGTATTTT
NA	TRBV19	NA	TRBJ2-2	CASSIRGSTNTGELFF	TGTGCCAGTAGTATTAGGGGCAGTACAAACACCGGGGAGCTGTTTTTT
NA	TRBV15	NA	TRBJ1-1	CATSQSRGTEAFF	TGTGCCACCAGCCAGAGCCGGGGGACTGAAGCTTTCTTT
NA	TRBV18	NA	TRBJ1-3	CASSPDANSGNTIYF	TGTGCCAGCTCACCAGATGCTAACTCTGGAAACACCATATATTTT
NA	TRBV15	TRBD1	TRBJ2-3	CATSRDRGTDTQYF	TGTGCCACCAGTCGGGACAGGGGCACAGATACGCAGTATTTT
NA	TRBV7-9	NA	TRBJ2-5	CASSFDRSQETQYF	TGTGCCAGCAGCTTTGACAGGTCCCAAGAGACCCAGTACTTC
NA	TRBV6-5	NA	TRBJ1-3	CASSYQGTIGNTIYF	TGTGCCAGCAGTTACCAGGGGACGATTGGAAACACCATATATTTT
NA	TRBV25-1	TRBD2	TRBJ2-1	CASSARDYLLSSNEQFF	TGTGCCAGCAGTGCCCGGGACTACCTTTTGTCTAGTAATGAGCAGTTCTTC
NA	TRBV27	NA	TRBJ2-3	CASSNRDSTDTQYF	TGTGCCAGCAGTAACAGGGACAGCACAGATACGCAGTATTTT
few	TRBV6-5	NA	TRBJ2-7	CASSLRDSSYEQYF	TGTGCCAGCAGTCTACGTGATAGCTCCTACGAGCAGTACTTC
NA	TRBV19	NA	TRBJ1-6	CASRGPIYNSPLHF	TGTGCCAGCAGGGGTCCCATCTATAATTCACCCCTCCACTTT
NA	TRBV9	TRBD2	TRBJ2-7	CASSVGGRGYEQYF	TGTGCCAGCAGCGTAGGCGGGAGGGGGTACGAGCAGTACTTC
once	TRBV14	TRBD1	TRBJ1-1	CASSQQGAATEAFF	TGTGCCAGCAGCCAACAGGGGGCGGCCACTGAAGCTTTCTTT
NA	TRBV25-1	NA	TRBJ1-4	CASSVPGGNEKLFF	TGTGCCAGCAGTGTTCCTGGAGGAAATGAAAAACTGTTTTTT
once	TRBV24-1	NA	TRBJ1-1	CATQGNTEAFF	TGTGCCACACAGGGGAACACTGAAGCTTTCTTT
NA	TRBV7-8	NA	TRBJ1-2	CASSPLRVLNYGYTF	TGTGCCAGCAGCCCCCTCCGGGTTCTAAACTATGGCTACACCTTC
NA	TRBV9	TRBD1	TRBJ1-5	CASSVAGQNQPQHF	TGTGCCAGCAGCGTAGCGGGACAGAATCAGCCCCAGCATTTT
few	TRBV11-2	TRBD2	TRBJ2-1	CASSFRLSGSTSYNEQFF	TGTGCCAGCAGCTTCAGGCTAAGCGGGAGTACATCCTACAATGAGCAGTTCTTC
NA	TRBV5-5	NA	TRBJ1-5	CASSLAGGSAQHF	TGTGCCAGCAGCTTGGCGGGAGGGTCAGCCCAGCATTTT
NA	TRBV27	NA	TRBJ1-2	CASREDRSSGYTF	TGTGCCAGCAGAGAAGACAGATCGTCAGGCTACACCTTC
NA	TRBV19	TRBD1	TRBJ2-1	CASSPGTGLYNEQFF	TGTGCCAGTAGTCCCGGGACAGGGCTCTACAATGAGCAGTTCTTC
NA	TRBV13	NA	TRBJ1-5	CASSLGHSNQPQHF	TGTGCCAGCAGCTTGGGGCATAGCAATCAGCCCCAGCATTTT
NA	TRBV2	NA	TRBJ2-4	CASRYREGIQYF	TGTGCCAGCAGGTACAGGGAGGGCATTCAGTACTTC
NA	TRBV5-1	NA	TRBJ2-5	CASNEQGMYQETQYF	TGCGCCAGCAATGAACAGGGAATGTACCAAGAGACCCAGTACTTC
NA	TRBV9	NA	TRBJ2-2	CASSASGVNTGELFF	TGTGCCAGCAGCGCTTCGGGAGTTAACACCGGGGAGCTGTTTTTT
NA	TRBV5-1	TRBD1	TRBJ1-1	CASSFGTGVNTEAFF	TGCGCCAGCAGCTTTGGGACAGGAGTGAACACTGAAGCTTTCTTT
NA	TRBV9	NA	TRBJ1-2	CASSSHRDWGF	TGTGCCAGCAGCTCTCACAGGGATTGGGGCTTC
NA	TRBV29-1	TRBD1	TRBJ1-1	CSVEDWQGVNTEAFF	TGCAGCGTTGAAGATTGGCAGGGGGTGAACACTGAAGCTTTCTTT
NA	TRBV5-5	NA	TRBJ2-7	CASSLGQGSYEQYF	TGTGCCAGCAGCCTGGGGCAGGGATCCTACGAGCAGTACTTC
NA	TRBV12-3/TRBV12-4	NA	TRBJ1-4	CASSWREYEKLFF	TGTGCCAGCAGTTGGAGGGAGTATGAAAAACTGTTTTTT
NA	TRBV10-2	NA	TRBJ1-2	CATRRWVSVNGSYTF	TGCGCCACACGGAGATGGGTCTCCGTTAACGGCTCCTACACCTTC
NA	TRBV20-1	NA	TRBJ2-7	CSGADPYEQYF	TGCAGTGGAGCGGACCCCTACGAGCAGTACTTC
NA	TRBV11-2	NA	TRBJ2-7	CASSSMEGRMYF	TGTGCCAGCAGCTCAATGGAGGGGAGAATGTACTTC
NA	TRBV6-4	TRBD2	TRBJ2-1	CASSYTGLAGVNEQFF	TGTGCCAGCAGTTATACTGGACTAGCGGGAGTCAATGAGCAGTTCTTC
NA	TRBV18	NA	TRBJ2-7	CASSPRQGQSYEQYF	TGTGCCAGCTCACCACGGCAGGGACAATCCTACGAGCAGTACTTC
NA	TRBV18	TRBD1	TRBJ2-7	CASSPGQGVVREQYF	TGTGCCAGCTCACCGGGACAGGGGGTTGTACGGGAGCAGTACTTC
NA	TRBV29-1	NA	TRBJ1-4	CSVDGQGGEKLFF	TGCAGCGTTGACGGGCAGGGTGGTGAAAAACTGTTTTTT
once	TRBV4-2	TRBD2	TRBJ2-2	CASSPPSGGVETGELFF	TGTGCCAGCAGTCCTCCTAGCGGGGGGGTTGAGACCGGGGAGCTGTTTTTT